The T cell receptor (beta chain) under discussion was sequenced for a study of vaccination effects on CD4 cells after COVID-19. On the study more broadly: The median interval between the second dose and post-vaccine sampling was 72 days.

Pools of viral peptides were used by the ViraFEST assay to expand antigen-specific CD4+ T cells ahead of sequencing. Upon completion of roughly ten days in culture, CD4+ T cells were isolated. Of the BNT162b2 and mRNA-1273 vaccines, participants received two doses of one or the other. Vaccinated recipients, who were negative for nucleocapsid antibodies, had no history of SARS-CoV-2 infection. Half-medium exchanges with IL-2 medium took place on days 3 and 7. This table comes from immunoSEQ multiplex PCR, and its TCRdb copy is limited to in-frame clones, with some not included. The top ten hold 0.95% to 1.5% of the sample, which has roughly 56,000 clones, approximately 73% seen once. About this clone itself: What it binds is unknown.

The study's findings and limits: Missing from the study were early post-infection timepoints, and its convalescent patients were few.

The clonotype was recovered from a human donor who received a COVID-19 vaccine. The starting material was CD4+ T cells from PBMCs cultured with HCoV-229E spike peptides, obtained after COVID-19 vaccination.

CDR3 DNA sequence: TGCGCCAGCAGCTTGGAGCTAGCGGGGGAGACCCAGTACTTC. It yields the protein CASSLELAGETQYF. The chain combines TRBV5-1 with TRBJ2-5; TRBD2 matches at 9 bases. After removal of 0 bases from V and 5 bases from J, the junction contained 2 bases not matched to a gene. The CDR3 runs to 14 residues. The V gene's germline CDR1 is SGHRS and CDR2 YFSETQ.